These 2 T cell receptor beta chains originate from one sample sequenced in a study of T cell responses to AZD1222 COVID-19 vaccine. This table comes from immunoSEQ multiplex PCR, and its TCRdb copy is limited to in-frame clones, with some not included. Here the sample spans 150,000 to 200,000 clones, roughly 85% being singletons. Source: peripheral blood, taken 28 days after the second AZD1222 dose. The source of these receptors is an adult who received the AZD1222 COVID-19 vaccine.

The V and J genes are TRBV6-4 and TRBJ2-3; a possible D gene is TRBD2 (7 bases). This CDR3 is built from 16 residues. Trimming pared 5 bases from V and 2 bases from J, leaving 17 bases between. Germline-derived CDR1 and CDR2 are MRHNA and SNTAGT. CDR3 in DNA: TGTGCCAGCAGTCCAACGGGCGGGGGCCTCACAGATACGCAGTATTTT. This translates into CASSPTGGGLTDTQYF.

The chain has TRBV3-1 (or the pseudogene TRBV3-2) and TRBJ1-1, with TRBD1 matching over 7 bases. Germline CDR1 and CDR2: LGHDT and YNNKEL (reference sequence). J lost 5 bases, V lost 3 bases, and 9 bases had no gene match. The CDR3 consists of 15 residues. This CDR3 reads CASSHLRQGWTEAFF. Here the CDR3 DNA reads TGTGCCAGCAGCCATCTCAGACAGGGATGGACTGAAGCTTTCTTT.